This T cell receptor beta chain is drawn from a study of blood T cell repertoires in COVID-19. About the study: From the United States, Italy and Spain came samples of acute and convalescent COVID-19. PBMCs, B-cell-depleted T cells, or T cells were the source of the cDNA or gDNA that made up the material.

Authors' analysis steps: Amplification of reference gene primers provided the estimated nucleated cell counts. Libraries were prepared by immunoSEQ multiplex PCR; TCRdb keeps only in-frame clonotypes and omits some of them. The V and J calls and clone size come from that table; D and trimming were worked out from the DNA. The data show over 60,000 clones, more than 75% seen once. Germline CDR1 is MNHNS and CDR2 is SASEGT. The CDR3 is 14 amino acids. V was trimmed by 3 bases and J by 5 bases, leaving 13 bases between them. This sequence was found in a human donor in a cohort sampled during active COVID-19. Sequencing used peripheral blood. The chain joins TRBV6-1 to TRBJ2-5; perhaps TRBD2 as D (7 bases). The DNA of the CDR3 is TGTGCCAGCAGTGAGGCGGGGGCTGGGGAGACCCAGTACTTC. It specifies CASSEAGAGETQYF.